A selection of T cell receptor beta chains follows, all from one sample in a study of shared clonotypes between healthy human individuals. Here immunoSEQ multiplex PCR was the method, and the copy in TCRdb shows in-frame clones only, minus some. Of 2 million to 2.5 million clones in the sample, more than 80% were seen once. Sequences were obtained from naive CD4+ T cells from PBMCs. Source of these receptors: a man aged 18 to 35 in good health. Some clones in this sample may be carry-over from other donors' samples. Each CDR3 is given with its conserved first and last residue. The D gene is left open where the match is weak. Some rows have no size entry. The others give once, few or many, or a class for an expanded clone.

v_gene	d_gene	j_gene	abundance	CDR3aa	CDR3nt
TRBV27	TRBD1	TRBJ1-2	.	CASSSGQGISYGYTF	TGTGCCAGCAGTTCCGGACAGGGTATTAGCTATGGCTACACCTTC
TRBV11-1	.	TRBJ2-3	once	CASSAESTDTQYF	TGTGCCAGCTCAGCAGAGAGCACAGATACGCAGTATTTT
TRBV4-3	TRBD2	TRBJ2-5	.	CASSKSGLVDETQYF	TGCGCCAGCAGCAAATCGGGACTAGTGGATGAGACCCAGTACTTC
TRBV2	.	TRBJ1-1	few	CASSVEGAGTEAFF	TGTGCCAGCAGTGTGGAGGGCGCGGGCACTGAAGCTTTCTTT
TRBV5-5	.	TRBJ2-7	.	CASSFDPNGEQYF	TGTGCCAGCAGTTTTGACCCTAACGGGGAGCAGTACTTC
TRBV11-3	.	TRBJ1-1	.	CASSSRGTEAFF	TGTGCCAGCAGCTCTAGGGGGACTGAAGCTTTCTTT
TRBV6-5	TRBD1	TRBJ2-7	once	CASSSGTGGYEQYF	TGTGCCAGCAGTTCCGGGACAGGGGGCTACGAGCAGTACTTC
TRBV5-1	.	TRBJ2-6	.	CASSRGVASPPGANVLTF	TGCGCCAGCAGCCGCGGGGTGGCCTCCCCTCCTGGGGCCAACGTCCTGACTTTC
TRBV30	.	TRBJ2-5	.	CAWIPPGVKRPQYF	TGTGCCTGGATCCCTCCGGGAGTTAAGAGACCCCAGTACTTC
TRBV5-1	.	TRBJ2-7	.	CASSLNERPSYEQYF	TGCGCCAGCAGCTTGAATGAGCGTCCCTCCTACGAGCAGTACTTC
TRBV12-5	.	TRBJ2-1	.	CASGILADQFF	TGTGCTAGTGGTATCTTAGCGGACCAGTTCTTC
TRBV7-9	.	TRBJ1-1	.	CASSALQGNTEAFF	TGTGCCAGCAGCGCGTTACAGGGGAACACTGAAGCTTTCTTT
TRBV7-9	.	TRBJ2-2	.	CASSLRAGSRTGELFF	TGTGCCAGCAGCTTAAGAGCAGGGTCGAGGACCGGGGAGCTGTTTTTT
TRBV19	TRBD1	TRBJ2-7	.	CASSPRDSRYEQYF	TGTGCCAGTAGTCCCCGGGACAGCCGCTACGAGCAGTACTTC
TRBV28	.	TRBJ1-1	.	CASSLYPGRNTEAFF	TGTGCCAGCAGTTTATACCCGGGGAGGAACACTGAAGCTTTCTTT
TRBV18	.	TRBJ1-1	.	CASSPNRANTEAFF	TGTGCCAGCTCACCGAACAGGGCGAACACTGAAGCTTTCTTT
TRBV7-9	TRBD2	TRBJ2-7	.	CASSPLGTSGYSYEQYF	TGTGCCAGCAGCCCGCTGGGGACTAGCGGGTATTCCTACGAGCAGTACTTC
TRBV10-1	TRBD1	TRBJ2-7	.	CASSPGQGVNEQYF	TGCGCCAGTTCACCGGGACAGGGGGTAAACGAGCAGTACTTC
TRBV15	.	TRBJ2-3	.	CATSTKTGPTDTQYF	TGTGCCACCAGCACTAAGACAGGTCCGACAGATACGCAGTATTTT
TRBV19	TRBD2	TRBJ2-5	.	CASRPGLYQETQYF	TGTGCCAGTAGACCGGGACTATACCAAGAGACCCAGTACTTC
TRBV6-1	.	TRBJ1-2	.	CASRDPNYGYTF	TGTGCCAGCAGGGACCCTAACTATGGCTACACCTTC
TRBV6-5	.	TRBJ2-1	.	CASSYTGTATWDEQFF	TGTGCCAGCAGTTACACCGGGACCGCTACTTGGGATGAGCAGTTCTTC
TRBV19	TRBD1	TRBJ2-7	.	CASSTWGGQGHYEQYF	TGTGCCAGTAGCACTTGGGGTGGACAGGGCCACTACGAGCAGTACTTC
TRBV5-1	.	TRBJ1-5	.	CASTPDGYSNQPQHF	TGCGCCAGCACCCCGGACGGATATAGCAATCAGCCCCAGCATTTT
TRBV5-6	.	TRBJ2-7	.	CASSSDSKYYEQYF	TGTGCCAGCAGTTCGGACAGCAAATACTACGAGCAGTACTTC
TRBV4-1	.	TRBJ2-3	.	CASRNQDLSTDTQYF	TGCGCCAGCAGAAACCAGGACCTTAGCACAGATACGCAGTATTTT